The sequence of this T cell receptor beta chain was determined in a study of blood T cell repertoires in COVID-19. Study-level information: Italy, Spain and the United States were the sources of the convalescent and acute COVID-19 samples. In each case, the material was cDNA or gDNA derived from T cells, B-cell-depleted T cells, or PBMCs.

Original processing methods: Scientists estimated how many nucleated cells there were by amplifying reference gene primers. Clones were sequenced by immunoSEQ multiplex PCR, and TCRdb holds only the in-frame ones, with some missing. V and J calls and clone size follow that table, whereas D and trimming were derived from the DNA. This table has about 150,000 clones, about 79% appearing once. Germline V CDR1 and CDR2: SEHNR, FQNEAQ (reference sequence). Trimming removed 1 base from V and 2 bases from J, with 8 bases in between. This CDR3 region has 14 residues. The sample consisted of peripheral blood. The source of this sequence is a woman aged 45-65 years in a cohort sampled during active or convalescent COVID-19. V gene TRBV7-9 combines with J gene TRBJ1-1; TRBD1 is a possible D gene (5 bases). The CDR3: CASSLDRRNTEAFF. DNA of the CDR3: TGTGCCAGCAGCTTAGACAGGCGAAACACTGAAGCTTTCTTT.